A single sample gave rise to the 7 T cell receptor beta chains below, sequenced in a study of T cells in Graves' hyperthyroidism and ophthalmopathy. Amplified regions were TCR beta CDR3 sequences from RNA transcripts. During a first-round RT-PCR of the TCR CDR3, the HTBI primer set was used. TCRdb processed the multiplex PCR reads anew with MiXCR; each CDR3 protein has one entry. The sample records 530,000 or so distinct CDR3 sequences, around 46% being singletons. The material sequenced was peripheral blood or thyroid tissue (not recorded which). These receptor sequences come from a woman younger than 30 with Graves' hyperthyroidism.

This clonotype is a singleton in its sample. This rearrangement joins TRBV24-1 to TRBJ1-2, with D unresolved. This CDR3 has 14 amino acids. The germline V and J ends were trimmed by 7 bases and 4 bases, with 15 bases remaining between them. Germline loops: CDR1 KGHDR, CDR2 SFDVKD. CDR3 in amino acids: CATSDPGWIYGYTF. For the CDR3, the DNA is TGTGCCACCAGCGACCCGGGGTGGATCTATGGCTACACCTTC.

J is TRBJ1-2 and V is TRBV12-3 or TRBV12-4, with 9 nucleotides matching TRBD1. V trimming: 5 bases; J trimming: 4 bases; junction bases outside the gene matches: 11. The CDR3 runs 16 residues. CDR3 sequence: CASSPSGQGGGYGYTF. The DNA for the CDR3 is TGTGCCAGCAGTCCCTCGGGACAGGGAGGAGGCTATGGCTACACCTTC.

The sample holds many counts of this clonotype. V usage is TRBV29-1 and J usage is TRBJ1-1, with 7 bases identical to TRBD1. Germline trimming cut 6 bases from V and 5 bases from J; bases unmatched to any gene: 9. Germline CDR1 reads SQVTM; CDR2 reads ANQGSEA. The CDR3 is made up of 13 amino acids. In nucleotides, the CDR3 is TGCAGCGTACGTCCGGACAGGAAGACTGAAGCTTTCTTT. This translates into CSVRPDRKTEAFF. Complete variable domain (other parts from reference TRBV29-1 and TRBJ1-1): SAVISQKPSRDICQRGTSLTIQCQVDSQVTMMFWYRQQPGQSLTLIATANQGSEATYESGFVIDKFPISRPNLTFSTLTVSNMSPEDSSIYLCSVRPDRKTEAFFGQGTRLTVV.

This chain connects TRBV2 to TRBJ2-5; TRBD2 matches 12 bases. With 6 bases clipped from V and 5 bases from J, the junction kept 7 bases outside the gene matches. This CDR3 spans 15 amino acids. CDR1 is SNHLY and CDR2 is FYNNEI in the germline V gene. The CDR3 nucleotides are TGTGCCAGCAGGGCACTAGCGGGAGGAGGCGAGACCCAGTACTTC. Translation gives CASRALAGGGETQYF. The entire variable domain, with the rest obtained from reference TRBV2 and TRBJ2-5, is as follows: EPEVTQTPSHQVTQMGQEVILRCVPISNHLYFYWYRQILGQKVEFLVSFYNNEISEKSEIFDDQFSVERPDGSNFTLKIRSTKLEDSAMYFCASRALAGGGETQYFGPGTRLLVL.

The genes are TRBV13 and TRBJ2-5, with D perhaps matching TRBD1 (5 bases). The CDR3 spans 19 residues. From germline, CDR1 is PRHDT and CDR2 FYEKMQ (reference sequence). V was trimmed by 1 base and J by 3 bases, leaving 24 bases between them. The CDR3 spells CASSLVGRLGRGSEETQYF. CDR3 bases: TGTGCCAGCAGCTTAGTAGGGCGGTTGGGTAGGGGATCAGAAGAGACCCAGTACTTC.

This clonotype was found many times. V and J are TRBV19 and TRBJ1-5; maybe TRBD1 (6 bases). Trimming removed 7 bases at V and 7 bases at J, with 23 bases between. Germline V lookup: CDR1 LNHDA, CDR2 SQIVND (reference sequence). The CDR3 consists of 16 residues. DNA for the CDR3: TGTGCCAGTACTACCAGGGCGGGGGGGGCAGGGCAGCCCCAGCATTTT. Amino acid sequence: CASTTRAGGAGQPQHF.

The chain combines TRBV20-1 with TRBJ2-5; possibly TRBD2 for D (6 bases). Germline CDR1 and CDR2: DFQATT and SNEGSKA (reference sequence). The CDR3 covers 14 residues. Trimming left V 3 bases short and J 2 bases short, with 13 bases between. CDR3 sequence reads: CSASVGGEQETQYF. CDR3 coding DNA: TGCAGTGCTAGCGTCGGGGGAGAACAAGAGACCCAGTACTTC.